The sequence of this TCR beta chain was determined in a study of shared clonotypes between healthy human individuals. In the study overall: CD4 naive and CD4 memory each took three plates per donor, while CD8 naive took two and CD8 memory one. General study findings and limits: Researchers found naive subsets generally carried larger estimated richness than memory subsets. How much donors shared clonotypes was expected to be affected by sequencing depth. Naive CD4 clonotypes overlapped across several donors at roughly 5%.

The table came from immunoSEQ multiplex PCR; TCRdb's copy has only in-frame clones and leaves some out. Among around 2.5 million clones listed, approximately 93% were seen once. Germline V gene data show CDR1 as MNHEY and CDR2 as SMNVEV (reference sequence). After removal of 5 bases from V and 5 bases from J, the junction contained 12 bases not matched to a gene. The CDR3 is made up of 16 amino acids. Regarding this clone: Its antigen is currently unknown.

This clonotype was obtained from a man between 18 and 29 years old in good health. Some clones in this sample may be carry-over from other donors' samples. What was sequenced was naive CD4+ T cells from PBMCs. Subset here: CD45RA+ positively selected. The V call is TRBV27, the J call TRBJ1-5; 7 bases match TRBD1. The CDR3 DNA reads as TGTGCCAGCAGTGCAACAGGGGAAAGGAGGTATCAGCCCCAGCATTTT. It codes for CASSATGERRYQPQHF.